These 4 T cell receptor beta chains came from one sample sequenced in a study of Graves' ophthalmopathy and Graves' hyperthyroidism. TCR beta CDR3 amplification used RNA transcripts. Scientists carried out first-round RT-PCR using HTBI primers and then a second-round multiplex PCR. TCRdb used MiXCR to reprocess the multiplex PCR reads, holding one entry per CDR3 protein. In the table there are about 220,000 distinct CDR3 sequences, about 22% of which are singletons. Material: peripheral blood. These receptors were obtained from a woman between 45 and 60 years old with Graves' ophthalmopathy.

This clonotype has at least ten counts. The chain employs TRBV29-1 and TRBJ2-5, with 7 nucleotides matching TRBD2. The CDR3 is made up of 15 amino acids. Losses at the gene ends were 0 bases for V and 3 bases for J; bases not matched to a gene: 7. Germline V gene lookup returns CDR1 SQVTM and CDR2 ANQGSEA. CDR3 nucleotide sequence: TGCAGCGTTGAAGATCTCGCGGGAGTAAAAGAGACCCAGTACTTC. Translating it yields CSVEDLAGVKETQYF.

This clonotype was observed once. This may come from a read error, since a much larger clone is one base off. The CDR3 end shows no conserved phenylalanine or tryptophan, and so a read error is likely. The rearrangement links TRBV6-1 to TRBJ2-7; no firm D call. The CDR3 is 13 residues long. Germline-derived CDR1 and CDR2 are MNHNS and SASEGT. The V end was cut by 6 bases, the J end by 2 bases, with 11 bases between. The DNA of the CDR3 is TGTGCCAGCAGCCGGGTCGCCGCCTACGAGCAGTACCTC. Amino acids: CASSRVAAYEQYL.

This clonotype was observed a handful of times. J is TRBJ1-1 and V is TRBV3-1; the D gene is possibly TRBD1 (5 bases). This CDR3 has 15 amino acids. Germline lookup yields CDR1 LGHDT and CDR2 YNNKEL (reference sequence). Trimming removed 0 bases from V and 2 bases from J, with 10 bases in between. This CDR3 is CASSQDGAGNTEAFF. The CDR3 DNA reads TGTGCCAGCAGCCAAGATGGGGCAGGAAACACTGAAGCTTTCTTT.

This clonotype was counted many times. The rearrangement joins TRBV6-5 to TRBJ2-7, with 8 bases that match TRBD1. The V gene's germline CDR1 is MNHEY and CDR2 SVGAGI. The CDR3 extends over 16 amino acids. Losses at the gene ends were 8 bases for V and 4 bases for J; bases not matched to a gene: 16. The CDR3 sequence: CASGFSSPGQVYEQYF. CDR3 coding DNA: TGTGCCAGCGGTTTCTCATCACCGGGACAGGTGTACGAGCAGTACTTC.